The T cell receptor (beta chain) under discussion was sequenced for a study of T-cell reconstitution after alpha-beta-depleted transplantation in children. Unique molecular identifiers tagged the TCRbeta library. TCRdb processed the PCR reads anew with MiXCR; each CDR3 protein has one entry. The sample shows some 87,000 distinct CDR3 sequences, 15% to 18% of them seen only once. In regard to this clonotype: What it recognizes is unknown.

Study-wide findings and caveats: One year after transplant, T-cell counts and diversity came mostly from newly produced T cells. About two months after transplant, alpha-beta T cells reportedly came from several hundred expanded graft clones.

Per germline, CDR1 MNHEY and CDR2 SMNVEV (reference sequence). With 2 bases removed from V and 3 bases from J, the gap between germline ends came to 8 bases. The CDR3 loop spans 13 amino acids. The sequences come from PBMCs, mostly from graft donor cells, collected 180 days after TCRalphabeta/CD19-depleted stem cell transplant. The chain has TRBV27 and TRBJ2-7; TRBD1 might be the D (6 bases). This TCR came from a male patient between 2 and 10 years old who had a stem cell transplant for acute lymphoblastic leukemia, so the T cells may come from the graft donor. This chain's CDR3 is CASSLQGHYEQYF. As DNA, the CDR3 is TGTGCCAGCAGTTTACAGGGGCACTACGAGCAGTACTTC.